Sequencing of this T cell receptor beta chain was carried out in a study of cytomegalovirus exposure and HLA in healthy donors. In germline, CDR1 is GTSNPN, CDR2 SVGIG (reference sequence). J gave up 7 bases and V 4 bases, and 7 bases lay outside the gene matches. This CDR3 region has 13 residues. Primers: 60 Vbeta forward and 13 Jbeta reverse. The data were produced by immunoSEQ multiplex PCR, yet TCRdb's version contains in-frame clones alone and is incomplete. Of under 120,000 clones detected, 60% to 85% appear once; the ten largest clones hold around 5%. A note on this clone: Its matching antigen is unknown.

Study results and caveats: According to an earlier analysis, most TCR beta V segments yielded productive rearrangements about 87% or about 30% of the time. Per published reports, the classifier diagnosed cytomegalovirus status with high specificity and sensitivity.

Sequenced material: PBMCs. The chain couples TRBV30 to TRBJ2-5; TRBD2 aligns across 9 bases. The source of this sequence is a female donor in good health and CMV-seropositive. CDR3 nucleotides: TGTGCCTGGAACCCTAGCGGGGTGGGGACCCAGTACTTC. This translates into CAWNPSGVGTQYF.